The text below deals with one T cell receptor (beta chain). The data stem from a study of tumour-infiltrating T cells in Burkitt lymphoma. Study background: Survival, overall and progression-free, tracked with productive clonality.

Libraries were prepared by immunoSEQ multiplex PCR; TCRdb keeps only in-frame clonotypes and omits some of them. Found here are about 4,900 clones, under 13% of them singletons; the top ten hold approximately 2%. The CDR3 extends over 14 amino acids. Germline V CDR1 and CDR2: LGHNA, YNFKEQ. Trimming stripped 4 bases from V and 3 bases from J, with 13 bases between. This sequence joins TRBV4-2 and TRBJ2-7; D unclear. The sequence was obtained from a human donor with diffuse large B-cell lymphoma. The material sequenced was tumor tissue. CDR3 nucleotide sequence: TGTGCCAGCAGCCCCTCCAGAGGTAGCTACGAGCAGTACTTC. Encoded protein: CASSPSRGSYEQYF.